These T cell receptor beta chains were read from a single sample in a study of graft-versus-host responses after intestinal transplantation. These TCRs are of unknown antigen specificity. The method was immunoSEQ multiplex PCR; TCRdb's version includes in-frame clones alone and lacks a portion of them. The sample includes about 81,000 clones, roughly 91% of them seen just once. Specimen: unstimulated CD4+ T cells sorted from spleen or lymph node cells, collected before intestinal transplant. The receptors shown here come from a human donor who received an intestinal transplant. CDR3s include the opening cysteine and the closing phenylalanine or tryptophan. A D gene is named only where the DNA matches it firmly. Clone sizes are given selectively: once, few, many, or a class where the clone is expanded.

abundance | j_gene | d_gene | len | v_gene | CDR3nt | CDR3aa
. | TRBJ2-7 | . | 13 | TRBV6-1 | TGTGCCAGCAGTGAACGACATCTTTACGAGCAGTACTTC | CASSERHLYEQYF
. | TRBJ2-1 | TRBD2 | 15 | TRBV10-2 | TGCGCCAGCAGTGATGCGGGGGGGACCTACAATGAGCAGTTCTTC | CASSDAGGTYNEQFF
. | TRBJ1-2 | TRBD1 | 16 | TRBV2 | TGTGCCAGCAGTGATTGGGACAGGGATCCCACCGATGGCTACACCTTC | CASSDWDRDPTDGYTF
. | TRBJ2-2 | TRBD1 | 16 | TRBV15 | TGTGCCACCAGCAGAGGGGGCAGGGGGAGTACCGGGGAGCTGTTTTTT | CATSRGGRGSTGELFF
once | TRBJ1-5 | . | 12 | TRBV7-9 | TGTGCCAGCAGCTCGGGGGGCGGCCCCCAGCATTTT | CASSSGGGPQHF
. | TRBJ2-4 | TRBD1 | 14 | TRBV6-5 | TGTGCCAGCAGTTCCGGGACAGTTTTTTACATTCAGTACTTC | CASSSGTVFYIQYF
. | TRBJ1-2 | . | 15 | TRBV7-2 | TGTGCCAGCAGCCTTCGGACAGACTCAAACTATGGCTACACCTTC | CASSLRTDSNYGYTF
once | TRBJ2-7 | TRBD2 | 15 | TRBV9 | TGTGCCAGCAGCGTAGTGGCTAGCGGGACCGGGGAGCAGTACTTC | CASSVVASGTGEQYF
. | TRBJ2-1 | . | 15 | TRBV7-9 | TGTGCCAGCAGCTTAAACGCCTACTCCTACAATGAGCAGTTCTTC | CASSLNAYSYNEQFF
. | TRBJ2-7 | . | 13 | TRBV28 | TGTGCCAGCAGTGCCGCAGCAGGGTTCCGGAAGTACTTC | CASSAAAGFRKYF
. | TRBJ2-5 | TRBD2 | 15 | TRBV6-1 | TGTGCCAGCAGTGGACTAGCGGGGGGACAAGAGACCCAGTACTTC | CASSGLAGGQETQYF
few | TRBJ1-3 | TRBD1 | 14 | TRBV7-2 | TGTGCCAGCAGCTCTTCGACAGGGGGAAACACCATATATTTT | CASSSSTGGNTIYF
once | TRBJ2-7 | . | 13 | TRBV7-9 | TGTGCCAGCCGCCCAGGGGAGATCTACGAGCAGTACTTC | CASRPGEIYEQYF